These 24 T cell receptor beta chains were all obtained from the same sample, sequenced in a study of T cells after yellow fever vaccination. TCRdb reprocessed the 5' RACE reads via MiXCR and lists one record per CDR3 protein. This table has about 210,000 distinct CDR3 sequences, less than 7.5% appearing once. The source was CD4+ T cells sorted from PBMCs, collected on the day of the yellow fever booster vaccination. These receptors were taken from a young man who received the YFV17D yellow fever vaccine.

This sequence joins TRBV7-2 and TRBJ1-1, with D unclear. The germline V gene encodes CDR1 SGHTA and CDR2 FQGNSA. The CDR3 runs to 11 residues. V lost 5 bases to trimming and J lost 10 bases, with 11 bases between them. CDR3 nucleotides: TGTGCCAGCAGCAGGGTTGTGGGAGCTTTCTTT. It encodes CASSRVVGAFF.

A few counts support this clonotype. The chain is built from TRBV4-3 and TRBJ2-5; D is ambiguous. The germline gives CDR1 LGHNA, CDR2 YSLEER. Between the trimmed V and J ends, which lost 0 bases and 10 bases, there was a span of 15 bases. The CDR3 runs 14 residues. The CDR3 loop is CASSQERLGSFQYF. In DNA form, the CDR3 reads TGCGCCAGCAGCCAAGAGAGGCTGGGGTCGTTCCAGTACTTC.

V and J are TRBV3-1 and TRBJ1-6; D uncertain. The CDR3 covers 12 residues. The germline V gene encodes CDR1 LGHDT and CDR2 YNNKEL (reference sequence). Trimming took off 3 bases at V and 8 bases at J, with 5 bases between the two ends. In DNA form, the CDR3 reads TGTGCCAGCAGCCAGAGAGATTCACCCCTCCACTTT. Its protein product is CASSQRDSPLHF.

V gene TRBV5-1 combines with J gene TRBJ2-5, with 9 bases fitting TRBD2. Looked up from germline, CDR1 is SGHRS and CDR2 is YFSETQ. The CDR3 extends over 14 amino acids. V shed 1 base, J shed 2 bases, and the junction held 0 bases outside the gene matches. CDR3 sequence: CASSLLAGQETQYF. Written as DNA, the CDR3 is TGCGCCAGCAGCTTGCTAGCGGGGCAAGAGACCCAGTACTTC.

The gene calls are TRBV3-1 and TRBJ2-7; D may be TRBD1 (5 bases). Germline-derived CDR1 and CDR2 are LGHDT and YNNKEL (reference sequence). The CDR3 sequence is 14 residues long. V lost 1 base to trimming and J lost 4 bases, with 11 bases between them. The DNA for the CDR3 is TGTGCCAGCAGCCAAGTTGGGGCTCAGTACGAGCAGTACTTC. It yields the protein CASSQVGAQYEQYF.

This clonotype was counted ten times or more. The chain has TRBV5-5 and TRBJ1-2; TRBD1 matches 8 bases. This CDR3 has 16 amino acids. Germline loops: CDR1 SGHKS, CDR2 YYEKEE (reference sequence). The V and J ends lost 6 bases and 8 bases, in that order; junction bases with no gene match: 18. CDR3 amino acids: CASTQAGQGHSLGYTF. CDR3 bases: TGTGCCAGCACACAAGCTGGACAGGGACATTCGTTGGGCTACACCTTC.

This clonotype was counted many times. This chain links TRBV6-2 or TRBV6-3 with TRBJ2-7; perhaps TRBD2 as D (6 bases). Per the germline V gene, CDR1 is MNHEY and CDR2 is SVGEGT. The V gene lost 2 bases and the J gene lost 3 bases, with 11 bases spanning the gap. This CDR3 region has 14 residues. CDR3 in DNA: TGTGCCAGCAGTTACGGCGGGACGGTCTACGAGCAGTACTTC. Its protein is CASSYGGTVYEQYF.

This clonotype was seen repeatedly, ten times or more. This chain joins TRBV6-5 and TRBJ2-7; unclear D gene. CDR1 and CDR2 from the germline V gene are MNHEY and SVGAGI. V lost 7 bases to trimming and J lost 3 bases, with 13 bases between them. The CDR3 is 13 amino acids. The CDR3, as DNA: TGTGCCAGCATCTCGACCCACGACTACGAGCAGTACTTC. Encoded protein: CASISTHDYEQYF.

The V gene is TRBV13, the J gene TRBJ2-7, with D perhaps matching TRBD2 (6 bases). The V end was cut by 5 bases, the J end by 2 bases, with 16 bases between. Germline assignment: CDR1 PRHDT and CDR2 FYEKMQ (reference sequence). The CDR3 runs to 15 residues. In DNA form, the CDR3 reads TGTGCCAGCAGCATCCGGGACTGGGGAACCTACGAGCAGTACTTC. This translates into CASSIRDWGTYEQYF.

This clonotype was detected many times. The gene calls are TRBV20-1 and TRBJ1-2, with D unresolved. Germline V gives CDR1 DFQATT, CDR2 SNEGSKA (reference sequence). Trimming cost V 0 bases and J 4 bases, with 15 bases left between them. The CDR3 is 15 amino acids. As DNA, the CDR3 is TGCAGTGCTAGAGATCACCTTCTGGGAGCCTATGGCTACACCTTC. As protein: CSARDHLLGAYGYTF.

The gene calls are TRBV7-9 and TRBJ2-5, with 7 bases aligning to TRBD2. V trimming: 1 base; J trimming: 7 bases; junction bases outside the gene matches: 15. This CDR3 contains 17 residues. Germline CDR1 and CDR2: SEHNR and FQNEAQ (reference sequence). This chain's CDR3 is CASSLEFGRELDVTQYF. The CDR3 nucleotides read TGTGCCAGCAGCTTAGAGTTTGGGCGGGAGTTGGATGTGACCCAGTACTTC.

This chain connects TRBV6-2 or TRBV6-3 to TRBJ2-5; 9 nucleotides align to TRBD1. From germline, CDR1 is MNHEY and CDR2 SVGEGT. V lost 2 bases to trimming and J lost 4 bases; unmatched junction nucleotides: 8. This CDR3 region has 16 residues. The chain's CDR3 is CASSYGRTGVGETQYF. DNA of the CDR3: TGTGCCAGCAGTTACGGCCGGACAGGGGTCGGAGAGACCCAGTACTTC.

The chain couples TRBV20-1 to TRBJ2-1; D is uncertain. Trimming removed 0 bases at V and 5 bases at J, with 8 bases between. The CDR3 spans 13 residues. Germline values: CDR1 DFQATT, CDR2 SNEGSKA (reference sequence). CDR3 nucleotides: TGCAGTGCTAGAGATGGTCGCAACAATGAGCAGTTCTTC. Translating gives CSARDGRNNEQFF.

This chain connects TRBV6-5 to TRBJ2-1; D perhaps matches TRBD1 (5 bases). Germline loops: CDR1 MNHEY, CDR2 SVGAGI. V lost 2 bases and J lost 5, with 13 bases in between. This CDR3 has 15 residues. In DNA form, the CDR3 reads TGTGCCAGCAGTTACGGACATACGCTTGACAATGAGCAGTTCTTC. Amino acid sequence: CASSYGHTLDNEQFF.

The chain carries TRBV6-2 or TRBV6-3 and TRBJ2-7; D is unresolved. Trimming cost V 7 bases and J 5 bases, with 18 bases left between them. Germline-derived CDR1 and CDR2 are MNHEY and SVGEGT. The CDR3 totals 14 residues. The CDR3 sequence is CASTKTASTNEQYF. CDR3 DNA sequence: TGTGCCAGCACCAAAACGGCGAGCACCAACGAGCAGTACTTC.

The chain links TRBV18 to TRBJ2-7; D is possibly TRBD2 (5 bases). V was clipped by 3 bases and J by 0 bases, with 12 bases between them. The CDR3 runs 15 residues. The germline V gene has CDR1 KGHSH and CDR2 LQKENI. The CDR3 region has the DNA TGTGCCAGCTCACCCCAGGAAGGGAGCTCCTACGAGCAGTACTTC. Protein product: CASSPQEGSSYEQYF.

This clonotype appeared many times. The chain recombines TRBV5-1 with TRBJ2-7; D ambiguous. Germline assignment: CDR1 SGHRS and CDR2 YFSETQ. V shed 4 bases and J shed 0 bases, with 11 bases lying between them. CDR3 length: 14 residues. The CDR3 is CASSPGPSSYEQYF. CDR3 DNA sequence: TGCGCCAGCAGCCCTGGACCCTCCTCCTACGAGCAGTACTTC.

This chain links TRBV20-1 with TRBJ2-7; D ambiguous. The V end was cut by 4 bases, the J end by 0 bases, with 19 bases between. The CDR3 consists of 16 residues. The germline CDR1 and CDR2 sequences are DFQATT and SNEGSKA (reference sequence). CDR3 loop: CSATRPSLRSSYEQYF. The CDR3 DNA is TGCAGTGCTACGAGGCCCAGCCTGAGGAGCTCCTACGAGCAGTACTTC.

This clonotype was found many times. CDR3 protein: CASSLGGSGQGGTQYF. The CDR3 bases are TGTGCCAGCAGCTTAGGAGGTTCGGGACAGGGGGGGACCCAGTACTTC. The chain is built from TRBV7-2 and TRBJ2-5; TRBD1 aligns across 11 bases. This CDR3 is built from 16 residues. Germline V lookup: CDR1 SGHTA, CDR2 FQGNSA. V lost 1 base, J lost 7 bases, and 8 bases stayed unmatched.

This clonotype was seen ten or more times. DNA for the CDR3: TGTGCCAGCAGCCAAGCTGGGACAGGGGCCCGAGGGACCCAGTACTTC. Residues: CASSQAGTGARGTQYF. V gene TRBV3-1 combines with J gene TRBJ2-5; 10 nucleotides align to TRBD1. V shed 1 base and J 7 bases; nucleotides not matched to a gene: 9. Looked up from germline, CDR1 is LGHDT and CDR2 is YNNKEL (reference sequence). The CDR3 totals 16 residues.

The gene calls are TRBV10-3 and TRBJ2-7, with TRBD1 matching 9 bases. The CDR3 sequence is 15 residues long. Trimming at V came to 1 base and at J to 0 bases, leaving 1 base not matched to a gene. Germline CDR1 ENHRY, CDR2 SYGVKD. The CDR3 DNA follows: TGTGCCATCAGTGAGTTGACAGGGGGCTCCTACGAGCAGTACTTC. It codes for CAISELTGGSYEQYF.

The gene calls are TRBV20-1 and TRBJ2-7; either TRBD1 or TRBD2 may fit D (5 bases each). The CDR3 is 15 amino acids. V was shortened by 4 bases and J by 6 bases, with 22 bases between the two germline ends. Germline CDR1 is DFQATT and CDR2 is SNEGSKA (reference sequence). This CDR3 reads CSAIKRRGDGPEQYF. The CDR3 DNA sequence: TGCAGTGCTATCAAAAGACGAGGGGATGGTCCCGAGCAGTACTTC.

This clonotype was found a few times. CDR3 region: CSARDPGEYQPQHF. The CDR3 DNA reads as TGCAGTGCTAGAGACCCGGGGGAATATCAGCCCCAGCATTTT. The chain joins TRBV20-1 to TRBJ1-5; D perhaps matches TRBD1 (5 bases). Germline V CDR1 and CDR2: DFQATT, SNEGSKA (reference sequence). CDR3 length: 14 amino acids. The ends were cut back, 0 bases at V and 5 bases at J, with 11 bases in the middle.

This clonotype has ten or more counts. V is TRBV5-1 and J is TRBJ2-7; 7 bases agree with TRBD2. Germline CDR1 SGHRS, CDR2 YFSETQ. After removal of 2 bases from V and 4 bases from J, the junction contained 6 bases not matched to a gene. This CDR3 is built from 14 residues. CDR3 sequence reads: CASSFGLDGYEQYF. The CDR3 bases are TGCGCCAGCAGCTTCGGACTAGATGGATACGAGCAGTACTTC.